A selection of T cell receptor beta chains follows, all from one sample in a study of OX40 agonist ivuxolimab in advanced cancers. Profiled with immunoSEQ multiplex PCR; TCRdb holds only in-frame clones, not every one. The sample records 60,000 to 95,000 clones, 85% to 90% being singletons. The starting material was CD4+ or CD8+ T cells sorted from blood, obtained in a trial of the OX40 agonist ivuxolimab. Source of these receptors: an adult with an advanced solid tumor such as melanoma, head and neck, liver or kidney cancer. Both conserved end residues are part of each CDR3.

v_gene | CDR3aa
TRBV7-2 | CASSLALPGETQYF
TRBV7-6 | CASSLYSGDYNEQFF
TRBV5-4 | CASSYGGERGQETQYF
TRBV12-5 | CASGRGGARTEAFF
TRBV10-3 | CAIRPTLISPLHF
TRBV30 | CAWRLPRGIRTDTQYF
TRBV7-2 | CASSLSWVDRVRYNEQFF
TRBV7-9 | CASSLSSGGRYGYTF
TRBV9 | CASSVAERTGELFF
TRBV7-8 | CASSLAVGPNYGYTF
TRBV9 | CASSAGQRGDGYTF
TRBV4-2 | CASSQGGGLTDTQYF
TRBV11-2 | CASKIQGNTEAFF
TRBV20-1 | CSAREDTEAFF
TRBV18 | CASSPGLSGANVLTF
TRBV6-1 | CASSEGTGGSLRNTQYF
TRBV7-2 | CASSLVGGGAQETQYF
TRBV5-4 | CASSIVGTGINSPLHF
TRBV2 | CASSEIGQGGQPQHF
TRBV5-4 | CASSLVGTEAFF
TRBV6-1 | CASSAGLAGGALQYF
TRBV4-3 | CASSQDGSRSYNSPLHF
TRBV29-1 | CSVSRGGVGNEQFF
TRBV7-8 | CASAQTDSPKTQYF
TRBV5-4 | CASSSTPGYQETQYF
TRBV5-4 | CASSLSQGSNEQYF
TRBV5-1 | CASSLVGQGNNEQFF
TRBV5-1 | CASSIGQGAGDTEAFF
TRBV5-4 | CASRRTNTGELFF
TRBV19 | CASSIQGSAPDTQYF
TRBV7-2 | CASSLGGSLGETQYF
TRBV5-4 | CASSAGQGVMGYGYTF
TRBV6-6 | CASSYQGRGEKLFF
TRBV7-2 | CASSLDRGNEQYF
TRBV5-1 | CASRPQGHTGELFF
TRBV4-3 | CASSQGTRANTDTQYF
TRBV9 | CASSVDGGQGAANEKLFF
TRBV18 | CASSPQGGQETQYF
TRBV29-1 | CSVQAGTGKVKQYF